This T cell receptor (beta chain) was obtained from a study of molecular identifiers for immune sequencing clone quantification. Naive CD8 libraries came from approximately 20,000 to 1,000,000 sorted cells with 10%, 30% or 50% RNA. CD8+CD4-CCR7+CD45RA+ cells were sorted as naive CD8 T cells. This clonotype was seen only a few times. Previously described methods and listed TCR primers were used for bulk TCR libraries. TCRdb passed the PCR reads through MiXCR, listing each CDR3 protein once. This sample has about 500,000 distinct CDR3 sequences, with about 26% found just once. Sequences were obtained from naive CD8+ T cells from blood, with Jurkat cell RNA spiked in. The subset here: FACS-sorted CD8+CD4-CCR7+CD45RA+ naive T cells. This sequence originates from a human donor in good health. Some libraries in this study had Jurkat cell RNA spiked in.

Here the CDR3 reads CASSEGARGRVGYEQYF. CDR3 sequence (DNA): TGTGCCAGCAGCGAAGGGGCCAGAGGCCGGGTCGGGTACGAGCAGTACTTC. The chain links TRBV7-9 to TRBJ2-7; D is perhaps TRBD1 (5 bases). The V gene's germline CDR1 is SEHNR and CDR2 FQNEAQ (reference sequence). The CDR3 runs to 17 residues. V lost 5 bases to trimming and J lost 4 bases, with 24 bases between them. Combining the CDR3 with reference TRBV7-9 and TRBJ2-7 gives the whole variable domain DTGVSQNPRHKITKRGQNVTFRCDPISEHNRLYWYRQTLGQGPEFLTYFQNEAQLEKSRLLSDRFSAERPKGSFSTLEIQRTEQGDSAMYLCASSEGARGRVGYEQYFGPGTRLTVT.